These 8 T cell receptor beta chains were all obtained from the same sample, sequenced in a study of shared T cell receptors in the human thymus. Clones were read by immunoSEQ multiplex PCR, and TCRdb kept only the in-frame ones, dropping some. The sample yields hundreds of thousands of clones, about 89% seen once. The sample was also reused in another study, on human thymus T cells.

Sequenced material: thymocytes. Receptor source: a boy in the first two years of life with a congenital heart defect.

The rearrangement links TRBV14 to TRBJ1-1; D uncertain. The CDR3 has 12 amino acids. Germline CDR1 reads SGHDN; CDR2 reads FVKESK. V lost 4 bases to trimming and J lost 5 bases, with 8 bases between them. The CDR3 DNA is TGTGCCAGCAGCCCCACGGGTACTGAAGCTTTCTTT. Amino acids: CASSPTGTEAFF.

V usage is TRBV10-2 and J usage is TRBJ2-1, with 9 positions matching TRBD2. V dropped 3 bases and J dropped 6; count of bases not matched to a gene: 3. The CDR3 covers 14 residues. CDR1 and CDR2 from the germline V gene are WSHSY and SAAADI. This CDR3 reads CASSDSGSANEQFF. CDR3 nucleotide sequence: TGCGCCAGCAGTGATAGCGGGAGCGCCAATGAGCAGTTCTTC.

The chain joins TRBV6-1 to TRBJ2-2; 11 bases are a match to TRBD1. V lost 3 bases to trimming and J lost 3 bases; unmatched junction nucleotides: 12. CDR1 MNHNS and CDR2 SASEGT come from the germline V gene. This CDR3 spans 19 amino acids. The CDR3 DNA reads as TGTGCCAGCAGTGAGGGGGATGAGGGGACAGGGGGTTACACCGGGGAGCTGTTTTTT. Protein product: CASSEGDEGTGGYTGELFF.

The chain recombines TRBV28 with TRBJ2-7, with 8 bases aligning to TRBD1. The CDR3 spans 23 residues. Germline V gene sequence: CDR1 MDHEN, CDR2 SYDVKM. V dropped 2 bases and J dropped 3; count of bases not matched to a gene: 30. The CDR3 loop reads CASSLGGVAGGIPAPHTVYEQYF. The CDR3 DNA sequence: TGTGCCAGCAGTTTAGGAGGGGTGGCAGGGGGCATACCTGCCCCGCATACCGTCTACGAGCAGTACTTC.

The chain carries TRBV5-4 and TRBJ2-1; weak D call: TRBD1 (5 bases). Per germline, CDR1 SGHNT and CDR2 YYREEE (reference sequence). Trimming cost V 2 bases and J 6 bases, with 15 bases left between them. This CDR3 contains 15 residues. The CDR3 DNA reads TGTGCCAGCAGCTTTAGTCGCAGGGAATTCAATGAGCAGTTCTTC. Its translation: CASSFSRREFNEQFF.

The V and J genes are TRBV10-3 and TRBJ2-7; D not certain. The V and J ends lost 11 bases and 0 bases respectively, with 14 bases between them. From germline, CDR1 is ENHRY and CDR2 SYGVKD. CDR3 size: 13 residues. DNA of the CDR3: TGTGCCTCTGCCCCTAGTAGCTCCTACGAGCAGTACTTC. Translating it yields CASAPSSSYEQYF.

The chain joins TRBV6-4 to TRBJ2-3; D possibly corresponds to TRBD2 (5 bases). This CDR3 comprises 17 residues. V dropped 5 bases and J dropped 5 bases, with 23 bases sitting between them. Germline V gene lookup returns CDR1 MRHNA and CDR2 SNTAGT. This CDR3 is CASSMEASRSVEDTQYF. CDR3 nucleotide sequence: TGTGCCAGCAGTATGGAGGCCAGTCGGTCTGTAGAAGATACGCAGTATTTT.

The chain carries TRBV6-1 and TRBJ2-2, with TRBD1 as a possible D gene (6 bases). Germline assignment: CDR1 MNHNS and CDR2 SASEGT. V lost 7 bases and J lost 6, with 6 bases in between. The CDR3 length is 11 residues. Here the CDR3 reads CASKGAGELFF. CDR3 DNA: TGTGCCAGCAAGGGGGCCGGGGAGCTGTTTTTT.